One and the same sample provided the 13 T cell receptor beta chains below, sequenced in a study of cytomegalovirus exposure and HLA in healthy donors (dated by TCRdb to 2015 to 2018). Libraries were made using the immunoSEQ multiplex PCR assay. For the multiplex PCR, a mixture combining 60 forward primers for TCR Vbeta segments and 13 reverse primers for TCR Jbeta segments was used. TCRdb holds this immuneACCESS table with in-frame rearrangements only. Some clones are missing; in checked studies, unresolved V genes explain under half, and the rest has no known cause. This sample holds around 130,000 clones; about 79% were observed only once. The ten largest clones represent under 3.5% of the sample. The sample consisted of PBMCs. These receptors were taken from a man between 45 and 60 years old in good health and CMV-seronegative.

The J gene is TRBJ1-1, the V gene TRBV27; D is perhaps TRBD1 (5 bases). Trimming pared 8 bases from V and 3 bases from J, leaving 13 bases between. This CDR3 spans 13 amino acids. Germline V CDR1 and CDR2: MNHEY, SMNVEV (reference sequence). The CDR3 DNA reads as TGTGCCAGCTCCCCGGACACCCACACTGAAGCTTTCTTT. It codes for CASSPDTHTEAFF.

The rearrangement links TRBV10-3 to TRBJ2-7, with a weak D call TRBD1 (5 bases). The CDR3 length is 14 residues. The V end was cut by 3 bases, the J end by 0 bases, with 9 bases between. Germline-derived CDR1 and CDR2 are ENHRY and SYGVKD. The DNA for the CDR3 is TGTGCCATCAGTGACAGAGACAGCTCCTACGAGCAGTACTTC. Protein product: CAISDRDSSYEQYF.

CDR3 loop: CASSSLGATRSFYEQYF. The CDR3 DNA is TGTGCCAGCAGCTCCCTAGGTGCCACAAGGTCTTTCTACGAGCAGTACTTC. The chain recombines TRBV7-2 with TRBJ2-7, with no clear D. V was trimmed by 4 bases and J by 3 bases, leaving 22 bases between them. CDR3 size: 17 residues. In germline, CDR1 is SGHTA, CDR2 FQGNSA.

The chain recombines TRBV19 with TRBJ2-1; 9 nucleotides agree with TRBD2. After removal of 3 bases from V and 4 bases from J, the junction contained 7 bases not matched to a gene. This CDR3 contains 16 residues. The germline V gene has CDR1 LNHDA and CDR2 SQIVND (reference sequence). The CDR3 sequence is CASSIAGGGVYNEQFF. The CDR3 bases are TGTGCCAGTAGTATCGCTGGCGGGGGGGTGTACAATGAGCAGTTCTTC.

The rearrangement joins TRBV6-1 to TRBJ2-5; D call uncertain. With the DNA end fitting TRBJ2-7 better, the J assignment may be wrong. The germline CDR1 and CDR2 sequences are MNHNS and SASEGT. This CDR3 spans 11 amino acids. CDR3 nucleotide sequence: TGTGCCAGCAGTGACCGTTACGAGCAGTACTTC. Its translation: CASSDRYEQYF.

J is TRBJ2-3 and V is TRBV15, with 9 nucleotides matching TRBD1. The length of the CDR3 is 18 residues. V trimming: 3 bases; J trimming: 1 base; junction bases outside the gene matches: 11. The germline V gene has CDR1 LNHNV and CDR2 YYDKDF (reference sequence). CDR3 protein: CATSSDRGLGQGTDTQYF. CDR3 DNA sequence: TGTGCCACCAGCAGTGACAGGGGGTTGGGACAGGGCACAGATACGCAGTATTTT.

The chain uses TRBV9 and TRBJ2-3, with a possible D match to TRBD1 (5 bases). Germline CDR1 and CDR2: SGDLS and YYNGEE. This CDR3 contains 15 residues. Trimming left V 0 bases short and J 5 bases short, with 13 bases between. The CDR3 loop is CASSVEGWVGDTQYF. Here the CDR3 DNA reads TGTGCCAGCAGCGTAGAGGGGTGGGTCGGAGATACGCAGTATTTT.

The chain combines TRBV2 with TRBJ1-5; unclear D gene. Deletions cut 4 bases from V and 10 bases from J, with 11 bases between. The germline gives CDR1 SNHLY, CDR2 FYNNEI. This CDR3 is 12 amino acids long. The CDR3 reads CASSGATGPQHF. Written as DNA, the CDR3 is TGTGCCAGCAGTGGAGCAACGGGACCCCAGCATTTT.

This clone occurred once. This chain joins TRBV2 and TRBJ1-5; D is ambiguous. The CDR3 is 13 amino acids. Germline V gene data show CDR1 as SNHLY and CDR2 as FYNNEI. V gave up 4 bases and J gave up 5 bases, with 9 bases separating them. Here the CDR3 DNA reads TGTGCCAGCAGTGTTGCAAGAGATCAGCCCCAGCATTTT. Protein sequence: CASSVARDQPQHF. The variable domain in full, completed from reference TRBV2 and TRBJ1-5, reads EPEVTQTPSHQVTQMGQEVILRCVPISNHLYFYWYRQILGQKVEFLVSFYNNEISEKSEIFDDQFSVERPDGSNFTLKIRSTKLEDSAMYFCASSVARDQPQHFGDGTRLSIL.

The rearrangement links TRBV5-1 to TRBJ2-1; 14 bases map to TRBD2. Trimming at V came to 4 bases and at J to 7 bases, leaving 10 bases not matched to a gene. The CDR3 is 17 residues long. Germline lookup yields CDR1 SGHRS and CDR2 YFSETQ. The CDR3 nucleotides read TGCGCCAGCAGCACCCCCTCCGGGACTAGCGGGGGAAATGAGCAGTTCTTC. Its translation: CASSTPSGTSGGNEQFF.

The chain carries TRBV4-1 and TRBJ2-1, with D maybe TRBD1 (6 bases). Germline lookup yields CDR1 MGHRA and CDR2 YSYEKL. V was clipped by 2 bases and J by 5 bases, with 13 bases between them. CDR3 size: 15 residues. The CDR3 DNA follows: TGCGCCAGCAGCCAACCACGGACAGTCCACAATGAGCAGTTCTTC. Protein: CASSQPRTVHNEQFF.

As concerns this clone: Other DNA sequences from this sample encode an identical CDR3 as well. The chain uses TRBV7-2 and TRBJ1-1; D gene uncertain. This CDR3 region has 13 residues. The V gene's germline CDR1 is SGHTA and CDR2 FQGNSA. With 5 bases removed from V and 3 bases from J, the gap between germline ends came to 10 bases. CDR3 DNA sequence: TGTGCCAGCAGCCTATCGCGGGACACTGAAGCTTTCTTT. This gives the protein CASSLSRDTEAFF. The full variable domain, its missing parts supplied by reference TRBV7-2 and TRBJ1-1, is GAGVSQSPSNKVTEKGKDVELRCDPISGHTALYWYRQSLGQGLEFLIYFQGNSAPDKSGLPSDRFSAERTGGSVSTLTIQRTQQEDSAVYLCASSLSRDTEAFFGQGTRLTVV.

This clone turned up a few times. The chain employs TRBV5-6 and TRBJ2-5; D unresolved. Judging by the DNA end, TRBJ2-7 fits better; the J call may be wrong. The CDR3 is 11 amino acids. Germline loops: CDR1 SGHDT, CDR2 YYEEEE. The CDR3 DNA reads as TGTGCCAGCAGCTTGGTTTACGAGCAGTACTTC. It translates to CASSLVYEQYF.